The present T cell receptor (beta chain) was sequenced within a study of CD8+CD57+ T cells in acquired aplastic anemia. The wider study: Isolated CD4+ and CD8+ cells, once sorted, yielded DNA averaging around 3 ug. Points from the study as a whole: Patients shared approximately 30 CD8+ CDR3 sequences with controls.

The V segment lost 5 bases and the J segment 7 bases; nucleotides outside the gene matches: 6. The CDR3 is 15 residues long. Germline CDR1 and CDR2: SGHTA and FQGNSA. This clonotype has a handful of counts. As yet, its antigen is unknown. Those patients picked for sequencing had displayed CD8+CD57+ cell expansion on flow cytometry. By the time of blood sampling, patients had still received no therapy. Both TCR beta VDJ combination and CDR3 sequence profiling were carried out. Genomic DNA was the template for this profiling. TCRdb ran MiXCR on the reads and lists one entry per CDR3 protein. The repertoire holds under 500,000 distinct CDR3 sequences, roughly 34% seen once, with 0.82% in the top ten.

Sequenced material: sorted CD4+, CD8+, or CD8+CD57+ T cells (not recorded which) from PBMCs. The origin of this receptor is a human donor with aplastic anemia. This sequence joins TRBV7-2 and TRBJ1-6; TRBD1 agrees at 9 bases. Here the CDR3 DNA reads TGTGCCAGCAGCCAGACAGGGGGTAAAAATTCACCCCTCCACTTT. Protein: CASSQTGGKNSPLHF.